The clone carrying this T cell receptor beta chain was recorded a few times. What it binds is not known. This table comes from immunoSEQ multiplex PCR, and its TCRdb copy is limited to in-frame clones, with some not included. Among about 4,500 clones, roughly two thirds were seen once, and the ten largest hold around 40%. The CDR3 length is 15 residues. The germline V gene has CDR1 MGHRA and CDR2 YSYEKL. The germline V and J ends were trimmed by 1 base and 1 base, with 8 bases remaining between them. The data stem from a study of CD8 T cell repertoires and HIV-1 epitope variants. The chain employs TRBV4-1 and TRBJ2-1; D perhaps matches TRBD2 (5 bases). The specimen was cultured CD8+ T cells derived from PBMCs. This sequence was found in a male donor with HIV. The CDR3 DNA reads as TGCGCCAGCAGCCAAGTTGGGAGTTCCTACAATGAGCAGTTCTTC. Its translation: CASSQVGSSYNEQFF.